In its sample, the clone carrying this T cell receptor (beta chain) was seen once. One junction end disagrees with the germline gene, perhaps due to a read error. The data stem from a study of molecular identifiers for immune sequencing clone quantification. One entry per CDR3 protein, called by TCRdb with MiXCR from the PCR reads. This table holds about 300,000 distinct CDR3 sequences, 20% to 25% found once. Germline CDR1 LGHNA, CDR2 YSLEER. The CDR3 is made up of 13 amino acids. This TCR was sampled from a human donor in good health. Some libraries in this study had Jurkat cell RNA spiked in. Sequencing was done on a sample of naive CD8+ T cells from blood, with Jurkat cell RNA spiked in. Noted subset: FACS-sorted CD8+CD4-CCR7+CD45RA+ naive T cells. The chain is built from TRBV4-3 and TRBJ2-7; either TRBD1 or TRBD2 may supply D (5 bases each). CDR3 bases: TGCACCAGCAGCCAGGGCGGGTCCTACGAGCAGTACTTC. This sequence encodes CTSSQGGSYEQYF.